These 6 T cell receptor beta chains originate from one sample sequenced in a study of CD8 T cells in Susac syndrome. An amount of RNA that ranged from roughly 0.45 to 1 ug was reverse transcribed with random hexamers. TCRdb called the immunoSEQ multiplex PCR reads again in MiXCR, with one record for every CDR3 protein. The top ten clones hold 0.41% of a sample with roughly 100,000 distinct CDR3 sequences, roughly 95% of them seen once. The sequenced sample consisted of CD8+ T cells from PBMCs. The receptors were sampled from a human donor with Susac syndrome.

The genes are TRBV9 and TRBJ2-1, with D possibly being TRBD1 (6 bases). CDR1 SGDLS and CDR2 YYNGEE come from the germline V gene. The CDR3 loop spans 18 amino acids. V was shortened by 3 bases and J by 0 bases, with 19 bases between the two germline ends. The CDR3 region has the DNA TGTGCCAGCAGCGGATCCCTTGGTAGAGGGGGCTCCTACAATGAGCAGTTCTTC. Encoded protein: CASSGSLGRGGSYNEQFF.

There are a few counts of this clonotype. The rearrangement links TRBV4-1 to TRBJ2-1; D perhaps matches TRBD2 (6 bases). V was cut by 2 bases and J by 0 bases, with 11 bases left in between. The CDR3 has 16 amino acids. CDR1 MGHRA and CDR2 YSYEKL come from the germline V gene. This CDR3 is CASSQRAGISYNEQFF. CDR3 nucleotide sequence: TGCGCCAGCAGCCAAAGGGCGGGGATCTCCTACAATGAGCAGTTCTTC.

This sequence joins TRBV7-9 and TRBJ1-2, with D tentatively TRBD1 (6 bases). The germline V and J ends were trimmed by 5 bases and 4 bases, with 14 bases remaining between them. The germline V gene encodes CDR1 SEHNR and CDR2 FQNEAQ (reference sequence). The CDR3 contains 14 residues. The CDR3, as DNA: TGTGCCAGCAGCCCGACAGGAGGAAGCTATGGCTACACCTTC. Translation gives CASSPTGGSYGYTF.

V is TRBV7-9 and J is TRBJ2-1; perhaps TRBD2 as D (6 bases). The CDR3 totals 14 residues. Germline V gene data show CDR1 as SEHNR and CDR2 as FQNEAQ (reference sequence). The V and J ends lost 8 bases and 4 bases respectively, with 15 bases between them. Here the CDR3 DNA reads TGTGCCAGCGGCCGAGAGGGACTTTACAATGAGCAGTTCTTC. Translating it yields CASGREGLYNEQFF.

The chain carries TRBV7-6 and TRBJ2-3, with D unclear. Trimming left V 1 base short and J 10 bases short, with 12 bases between. CDR1 and CDR2 from the germline V gene are SGHVS and FNYEAQ. This CDR3 is built from 13 residues. This chain's CDR3 is CASSLDLGSAQYF. DNA for the CDR3: TGTGCCAGCAGCTTAGACTTAGGGTCTGCGCAGTATTTT. The full variable domain, its missing parts supplied by reference TRBV7-6 and TRBJ2-3, is GAGVSQSPRYKVTKRGQDVALRCDPISGHVSLYWYRQALGQGPEFLTYFNYEAQQDKSGLPNDRFSAERPEGSISTLTIQRTEQRDSAMYRCASSLDLGSAQYFGPGTRLTVL.

This rearrangement joins TRBV12-3 or TRBV12-4 to TRBJ1-2; D gene uncertain. CDR3 length: 11 amino acids. The ends were cut back, 4 bases at V and 8 bases at J, with 8 bases in the middle. The CDR3 DNA sequence: TGTGCCAGCAGTTGGAATATGGGCTACACCTTC. Translating it yields CASSWNMGYTF.